The rows below give T cell receptor beta chains drawn from one sample of a study of patients and donors after allogeneic stem cell transplantation. One entry per CDR3 protein, called by TCRdb with MiXCR from the RT-PCR reads. The profile shows some 960,000 distinct CDR3 sequences, 18% of them singletons. The sequencing sample was made of blood, either unsorted or a sorted T cell fraction (not recorded which). All receptors derive from a human donor who was either an allogeneic HSCT recipient or a stem cell or donor lymphocyte infusion donor (not recorded which). It is not recorded whose cells these are; they may come from a transplant donor. The CDR3 runs from the conserved cysteine through the conserved F or W. The D gene is left open where the match is weak. Only some rows state a clone size, as once, few, many or a class for expanded clones.

v_gene: TRBV2
d_gene: -
abundance: -
j_gene: TRBJ2-4
CDR3aa: CASRQTLAKNIQYF
CDR3nt: TGTGCCAGCCGACAGACACTAGCCAAAAACATTCAGTACTTC

v_gene: TRBV29-1
d_gene: TRBD1
abundance: few
j_gene: TRBJ1-1
CDR3aa: CSVGQGAEAFF
CDR3nt: TGCAGCGTTGGACAGGGGGCTGAAGCTTTCTTT

v_gene: TRBV4-1
d_gene: -
abundance: -
j_gene: TRBJ2-1
CDR3aa: CASSPLSGLDNEQFF
CDR3nt: TGCGCCAGCAGCCCTCTGTCGGGGCTAGACAATGAGCAGTTCTTC

v_gene: TRBV20-1
d_gene: TRBD2
abundance: few
j_gene: TRBJ2-1
CDR3aa: CSAAPLLAGAFNEQFF
CDR3nt: TGCAGTGCTGCACCCCTACTAGCGGGAGCGTTCAATGAGCAGTTCTTC

v_gene: TRBV24-1
d_gene: -
abundance: -
j_gene: TRBJ2-7
CDR3aa: CATSDGASPRRYEQYF
CDR3nt: TGTGCCACCAGTGATGGGGCGAGCCCACGGAGATACGAGCAGTACTTC

v_gene: TRBV20-1
d_gene: -
abundance: few
j_gene: TRBJ1-5
CDR3aa: CSASQSGGDSNQPQHF
CDR3nt: TGCAGTGCTAGCCAATCCGGCGGGGATAGCAATCAGCCCCAGCATTTT

v_gene: TRBV10-3
d_gene: TRBD1
abundance: many
j_gene: TRBJ2-7
CDR3aa: CAISDPGQGNPYEQYF
CDR3nt: TGTGCCATCAGTGATCCGGGACAGGGAAACCCCTACGAGCAGTACTTC

v_gene: TRBV5-1
d_gene: -
abundance: few
j_gene: TRBJ1-3
CDR3aa: CASSFGGGGDTIYF
CDR3nt: TGCGCCAGCAGCTTCGGGGGGGGAGGCGACACCATATATTTT

v_gene: TRBV3-1
d_gene: TRBD2
abundance: few
j_gene: TRBJ2-2
CDR3aa: CASSPGGSRNTGELFF
CDR3nt: TGTGCCAGCAGCCCGGGGGGGTCGCGTAACACCGGGGAGCTGTTTTTT

v_gene: TRBV5-1
d_gene: TRBD1
abundance: many
j_gene: TRBJ2-1
CDR3aa: CASRETGINEQFF
CDR3nt: TGCGCCAGCAGGGAGACAGGGATCAATGAGCAGTTCTTC

v_gene: TRBV20-1
d_gene: -
abundance: few
j_gene: TRBJ2-5
CDR3aa: CSARDPRGQETQYF
CDR3nt: TGCAGTGCTAGAGATCCTCGGGGGCAAGAGACCCAGTACTTC